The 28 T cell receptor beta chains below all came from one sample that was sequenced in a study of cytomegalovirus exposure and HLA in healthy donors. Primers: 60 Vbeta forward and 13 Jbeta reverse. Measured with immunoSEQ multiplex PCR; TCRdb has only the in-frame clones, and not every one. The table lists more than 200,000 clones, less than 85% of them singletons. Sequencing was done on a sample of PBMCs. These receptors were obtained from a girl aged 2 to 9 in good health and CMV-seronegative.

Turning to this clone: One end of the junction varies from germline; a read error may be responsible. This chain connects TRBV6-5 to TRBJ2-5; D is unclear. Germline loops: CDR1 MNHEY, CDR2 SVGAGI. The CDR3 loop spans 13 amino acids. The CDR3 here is CASSYSSGSPLHF. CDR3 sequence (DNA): TGTGCCAGCAGTTACTCGAGTGGTAGCCCCCTCCACTTC.

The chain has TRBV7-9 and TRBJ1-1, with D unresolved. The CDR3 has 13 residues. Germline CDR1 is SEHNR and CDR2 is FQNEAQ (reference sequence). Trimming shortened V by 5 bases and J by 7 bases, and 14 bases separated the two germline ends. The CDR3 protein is CASSRGRAHEAFF. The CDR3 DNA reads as TGTGCCAGCAGCCGCGGGAGGGCGCATGAAGCTTTCTTT.

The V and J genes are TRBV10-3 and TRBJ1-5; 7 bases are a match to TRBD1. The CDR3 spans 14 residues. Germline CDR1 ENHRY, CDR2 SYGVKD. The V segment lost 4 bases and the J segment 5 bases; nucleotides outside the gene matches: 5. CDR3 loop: CAISGQGGDQPQHF. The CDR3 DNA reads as TGTGCCATCAGTGGTCAGGGGGGCGATCAGCCCCAGCATTTT.

CDR3 residues: CASTPTLDYNSPLHF. In DNA form, the CDR3 reads TGCGCCAGCACGCCAACACTAGACTATAATTCACCCCTCCACTTT. This chain connects TRBV5-1 to TRBJ1-6, with unresolved D. This CDR3 region has 15 residues. Germline CDR1 is SGHRS and CDR2 is YFSETQ. V was cut by 6 bases and J by 3 bases, with 13 bases left in between.

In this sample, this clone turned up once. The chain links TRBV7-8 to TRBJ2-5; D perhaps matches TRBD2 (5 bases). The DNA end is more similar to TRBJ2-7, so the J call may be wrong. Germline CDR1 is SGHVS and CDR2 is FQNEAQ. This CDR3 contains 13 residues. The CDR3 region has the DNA TGTGCCAGCAGCTTCACGAGGGTTGACGAGCAGTACTTC. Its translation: CASSFTRVDEQYF.

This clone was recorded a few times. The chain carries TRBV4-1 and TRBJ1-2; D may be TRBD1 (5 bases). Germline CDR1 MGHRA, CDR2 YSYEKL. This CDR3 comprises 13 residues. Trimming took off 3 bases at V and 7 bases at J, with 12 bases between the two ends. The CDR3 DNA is TGCGCCAGCAGCCAGGGGCCTGAAGGTGGCTACACCTTC. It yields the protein CASSQGPEGGYTF.

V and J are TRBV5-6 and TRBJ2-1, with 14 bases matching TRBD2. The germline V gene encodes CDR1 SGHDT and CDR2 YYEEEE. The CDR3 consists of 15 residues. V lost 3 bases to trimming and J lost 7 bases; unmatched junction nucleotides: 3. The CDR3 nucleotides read TGTGCCAGCAGCTCGACTAGCGGGGGGGCAAATGAGCAGTTCTTC. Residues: CASSSTSGGANEQFF.

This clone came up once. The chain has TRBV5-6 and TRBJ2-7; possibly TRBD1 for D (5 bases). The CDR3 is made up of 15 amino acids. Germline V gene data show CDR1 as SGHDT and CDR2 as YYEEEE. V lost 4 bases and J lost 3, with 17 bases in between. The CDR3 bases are TGTGCCAGCAGCCCAAAAGGGGCTACGATCTACGAGCAGTACTTC. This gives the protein CASSPKGATIYEQYF.

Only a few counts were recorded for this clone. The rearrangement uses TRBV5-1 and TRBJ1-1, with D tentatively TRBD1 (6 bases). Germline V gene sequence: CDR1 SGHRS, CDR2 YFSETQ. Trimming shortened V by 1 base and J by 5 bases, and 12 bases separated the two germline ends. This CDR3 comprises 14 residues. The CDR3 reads CASSLQGWITEAFF. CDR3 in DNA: TGCGCCAGCAGCTTGCAGGGGTGGATTACTGAAGCTTTCTTT.

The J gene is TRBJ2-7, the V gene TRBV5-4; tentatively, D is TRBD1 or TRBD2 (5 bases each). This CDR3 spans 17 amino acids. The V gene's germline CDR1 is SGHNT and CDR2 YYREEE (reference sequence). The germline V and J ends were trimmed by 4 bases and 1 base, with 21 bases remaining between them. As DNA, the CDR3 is TGTGCCAGCAGCCTGGGACCGACCGAGGGCCGGTCCTACGAGCAGTACTTC. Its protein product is CASSLGPTEGRSYEQYF.

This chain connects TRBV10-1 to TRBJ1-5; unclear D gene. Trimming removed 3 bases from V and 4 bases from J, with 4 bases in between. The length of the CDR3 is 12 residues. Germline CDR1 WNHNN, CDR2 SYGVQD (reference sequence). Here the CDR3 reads CASSESNQPQHF. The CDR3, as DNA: TGCGCCAGCAGTGAATCGAATCAGCCCCAGCATTTT.

In nucleotides, the CDR3 is TGTGCCAGCAGCGCTCATCAGGGGGCGGGGTATGGCTACACCTTC. Amino acid sequence: CASSAHQGAGYGYTF. V usage is TRBV9 and J usage is TRBJ1-2, with 8 positions matching TRBD1. V was pared by 3 bases and J by 5 bases, with 9 bases of the junction left unmatched. Germline CDR1 SGDLS, CDR2 YYNGEE. This CDR3 is built from 15 residues.

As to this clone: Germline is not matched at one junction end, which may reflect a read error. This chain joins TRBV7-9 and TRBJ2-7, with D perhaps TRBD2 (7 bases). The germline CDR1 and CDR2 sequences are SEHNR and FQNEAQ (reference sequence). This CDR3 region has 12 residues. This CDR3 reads CSSSPQGGEQYF. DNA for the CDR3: TGTTCCAGCAGCCCACAGGGAGGGGAGCAGTACTTC.

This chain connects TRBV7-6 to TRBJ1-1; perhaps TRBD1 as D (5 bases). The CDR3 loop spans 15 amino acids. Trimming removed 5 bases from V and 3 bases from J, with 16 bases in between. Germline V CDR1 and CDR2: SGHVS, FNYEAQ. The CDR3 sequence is CASSPLNWGDTEAFF. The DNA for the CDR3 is TGTGCCAGCAGCCCCCTTAACTGGGGGGACACTGAAGCTTTCTTT. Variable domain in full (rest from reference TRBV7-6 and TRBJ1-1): GAGVSQSPRYKVTKRGQDVALRCDPISGHVSLYWYRQALGQGPEFLTYFNYEAQQDKSGLPNDRFSAERPEGSISTLTIQRTEQRDSAMYRCASSPLNWGDTEAFFGQGTRLTVV.

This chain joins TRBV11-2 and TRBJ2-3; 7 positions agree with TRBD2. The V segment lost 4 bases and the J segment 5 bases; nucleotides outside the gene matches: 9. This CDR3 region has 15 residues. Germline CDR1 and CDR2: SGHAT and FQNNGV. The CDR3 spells CASSSGREYEDTQYF. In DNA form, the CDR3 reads TGTGCCAGCAGCTCTGGGCGGGAGTATGAAGATACGCAGTATTTT.

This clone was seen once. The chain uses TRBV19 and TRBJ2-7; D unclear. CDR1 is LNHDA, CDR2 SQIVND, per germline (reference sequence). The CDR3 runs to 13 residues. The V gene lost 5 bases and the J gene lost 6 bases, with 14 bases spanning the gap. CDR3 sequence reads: CASSPDIGGEQYF. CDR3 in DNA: TGTGCCAGTAGTCCCGACATAGGTGGCGAGCAGTACTTC.

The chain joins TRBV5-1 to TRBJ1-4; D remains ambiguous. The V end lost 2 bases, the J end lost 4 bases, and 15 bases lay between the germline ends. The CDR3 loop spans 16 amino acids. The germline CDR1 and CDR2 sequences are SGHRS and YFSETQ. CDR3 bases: TGCGCCAGCAGCTTCGGTCCGATCGGCGGTAATGAAAAACTGTTTTTT. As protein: CASSFGPIGGNEKLFF.

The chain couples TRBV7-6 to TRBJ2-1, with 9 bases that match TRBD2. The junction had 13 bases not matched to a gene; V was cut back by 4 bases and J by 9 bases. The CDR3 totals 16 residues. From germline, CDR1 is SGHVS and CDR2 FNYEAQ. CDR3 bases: TGTGCCAGCAGCTATGAGCGTAGCGGGAGTTGGGGTGAGCAGTTCTTC. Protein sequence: CASSYERSGSWGEQFF.

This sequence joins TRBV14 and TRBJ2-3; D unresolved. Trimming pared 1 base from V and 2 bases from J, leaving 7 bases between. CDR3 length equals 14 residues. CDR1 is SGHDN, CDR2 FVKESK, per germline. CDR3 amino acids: CASSQAGATDTQYF. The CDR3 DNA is TGTGCCAGCAGCCAAGCCGGAGCCACAGATACGCAGTATTTT.

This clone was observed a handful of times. This chain's CDR3 is CASSIGTANYGYTF. In DNA form, the CDR3 reads TGTGCCAGCAGCATTGGGACAGCTAACTATGGCTACACCTTC. The V call is TRBV19, the J call TRBJ1-2, with 7 bases that match TRBD1. The CDR3 has 14 amino acids. Germline V lookup: CDR1 LNHDA, CDR2 SQIVND (reference sequence). V was clipped by 9 bases and J by 0 bases; unmatched bases: 7.

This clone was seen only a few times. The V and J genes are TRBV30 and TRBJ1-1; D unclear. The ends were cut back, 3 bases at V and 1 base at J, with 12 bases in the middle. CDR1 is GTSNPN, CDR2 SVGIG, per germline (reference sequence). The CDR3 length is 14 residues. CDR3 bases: TGTGCCTGGAGCTTCAAGGGAGGGAACACTGAAGCTTTCTTT. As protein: CAWSFKGGNTEAFF.

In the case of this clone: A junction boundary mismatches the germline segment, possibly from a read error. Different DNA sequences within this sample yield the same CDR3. CDR3 DNA: TGTGCCACCAGTAGAGATCGGAGCGGATCCTACGAGCAGTACTTC. It codes for CATSRDRSGSYEQYF. V and J are TRBV15 and TRBJ2-7, with D possibly TRBD2 on 5 matching bases. Germline V lookup: CDR1 LNHNV, CDR2 YYDKDF (reference sequence). This CDR3 is 15 amino acids long. The whole variable domain, filled in from reference TRBV15 and TRBJ2-7, reads DAMVIQNPRYQVTQFGKPVTLSCSQTLNHNVMYWYQQKSSQAPKLLFHYYDKDFNNEADTPDNFQSRRPNTSFCFLDIRSPGLGDTAMYLCATSRDRSGSYEQYFGPGTRLTVT.

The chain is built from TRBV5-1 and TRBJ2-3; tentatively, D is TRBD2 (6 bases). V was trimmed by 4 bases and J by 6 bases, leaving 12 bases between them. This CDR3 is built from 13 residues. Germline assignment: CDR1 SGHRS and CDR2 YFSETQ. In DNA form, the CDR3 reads TGCGCCAGCAGCCGCGGGGAGCCGGATACGCAGTATTTT. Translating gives CASSRGEPDTQYF.

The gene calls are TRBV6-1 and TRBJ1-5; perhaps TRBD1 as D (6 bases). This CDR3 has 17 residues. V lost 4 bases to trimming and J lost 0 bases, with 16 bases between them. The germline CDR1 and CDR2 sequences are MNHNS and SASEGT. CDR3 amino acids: CASSVKGGKPSNQPQHF. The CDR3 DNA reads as TGTGCCAGCAGTGTAAAAGGGGGAAAACCTAGCAATCAGCCCCAGCATTTT.

CDR3 DNA sequence: TGTGCCAGCAGTTACACACTGGGGCGGACGGGTGGCTACACCTTC. Its translation: CASSYTLGRTGGYTF. J is TRBJ1-2 and V is TRBV6-5, with D possibly matching TRBD1 (5 bases). The CDR3 is 15 amino acids. V was clipped by 2 bases and J by 7 bases, with 17 bases between them. Germline CDR1 reads MNHEY; CDR2 reads SVGAGI.

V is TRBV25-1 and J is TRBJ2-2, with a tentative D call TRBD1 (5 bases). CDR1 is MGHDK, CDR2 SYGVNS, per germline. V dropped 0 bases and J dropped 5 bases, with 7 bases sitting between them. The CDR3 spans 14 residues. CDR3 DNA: TGTGCCAGCAGTGAATATCCAGGGACCGGGGAGCTGTTTTTT. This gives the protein CASSEYPGTGELFF.

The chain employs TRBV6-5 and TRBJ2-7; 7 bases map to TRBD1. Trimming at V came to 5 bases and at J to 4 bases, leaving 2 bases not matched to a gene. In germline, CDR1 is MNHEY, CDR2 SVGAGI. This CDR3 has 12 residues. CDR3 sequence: CASSPRGYEQYF. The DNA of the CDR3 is TGTGCCAGCAGTCCCAGGGGGTACGAGCAGTACTTC.

CDR3 DNA: TGCGCCAGCCGAGTTTCACCCCTCCACTTT. It yields the protein CASRVSPLHF. The chain couples TRBV10-1 to TRBJ1-6; no clear D gene. Germline-derived CDR1 and CDR2 are WNHNN and SYGVQD (reference sequence). V was clipped by 8 bases and J by 9 bases, with 5 bases between them. This CDR3 spans 10 amino acids.